These 20 T cell receptor beta chains came from one sample sequenced in a study of T cells in lung cancer brain metastases. Clones were read by immunoSEQ multiplex PCR, and TCRdb kept only the in-frame ones, dropping some. The data contain about 1,200 clones, 65% to 90% of them singletons. The sequencing sample was made of tumor tissue from a brain metastasis. The receptors come from an older woman with non-small cell lung cancer that had spread to the brain.

This chain connects TRBV28 to TRBJ1-3; possible D gene TRBD1, 6 bases. From germline, CDR1 is MDHEN and CDR2 SYDVKM. This CDR3 contains 13 residues. V lost 5 bases and J lost 3, with 8 bases in between. CDR3 protein: CASSTGNGNTIYF. DNA for the CDR3: TGTGCCAGCAGTACAGGGAATGGAAACACCATATATTTT.

In nucleotides, the CDR3 is TGTGCCAGTCGCCAAGGGGGATGGGATCAGCCCCAGCATTTT. Translating it yields CASRQGGWDQPQHF. This sequence joins TRBV25-1 and TRBJ1-5; maybe TRBD1 (6 bases). CDR3 length: 14 amino acids. In germline, CDR1 is MGHDK, CDR2 SYGVNS. Trimming took 9 bases from V and 5 from J, leaving 17 bases between them.

V gene TRBV6-4 combines with J gene TRBJ2-1; D not resolved. The CDR3 sequence is 14 residues long. V gave up 2 bases and J gave up 7 bases, with 12 bases separating them. Germline CDR1 MRHNA, CDR2 SNTAGT. The DNA for the CDR3 is TGTGCCAGCAGTGACACAAACAGAGGAAATGAGCAGTTCTTC. Translating it yields CASSDTNRGNEQFF.

This clone was recorded a few times. The chain uses TRBV2 and TRBJ2-7, with a weak D call TRBD2 (5 bases). The germline V and J ends were trimmed by 3 bases and 3 bases, with 9 bases remaining between them. The V gene's germline CDR1 is SNHLY and CDR2 FYNNEI. This CDR3 has 13 residues. The CDR3, as DNA: TGTGCCAGCAGTGACGGGGTCGACTACGAGCAGTACTTC. This codes for CASSDGVDYEQYF.

The rearrangement links TRBV19 to TRBJ1-1; D not certain. Trimming took off 5 bases at V and 7 bases at J, with 14 bases between the two ends. The CDR3 has 13 residues. Germline CDR1 LNHDA, CDR2 SQIVND (reference sequence). The CDR3 DNA reads TGTGCCAGTAGTTCACGGAGTGCGATTGAAGCTTTCTTT. It translates to CASSSRSAIEAFF.

The chain has TRBV5-6 and TRBJ1-3; no definite D call. CDR3 size: 18 residues. Trimming left V 1 base short and J 2 bases short, with 19 bases between. Looked up from germline, CDR1 is SGHDT and CDR2 is YYEEEE. The CDR3 reads CASSLTDPGSPPGNTIYF. The CDR3 DNA reads as TGTGCCAGCAGCTTGACCGATCCAGGATCCCCTCCTGGAAACACCATATATTTT.

The chain links TRBV11-2 to TRBJ2-7, with 8 bases matching TRBD1. The germline CDR1 and CDR2 sequences are SGHAT and FQNNGV. Trimming took 4 bases from V and 5 from J; bases not matched to a gene: 10. CDR3 length: 15 residues. The chain's CDR3 is CASSSEDRAVHEQYF. The CDR3 DNA sequence: TGTGCCAGCAGCTCCGAGGACAGGGCGGTACACGAGCAGTACTTC.

The chain links TRBV5-6 to TRBJ1-1; no clear D. The CDR3 spans 13 residues. With 4 bases removed from V and 1 base from J, the gap between germline ends came to 8 bases. Germline V gives CDR1 SGHDT, CDR2 YYEEEE. The CDR3 DNA reads TGTGCCAGCAGCCGGGGTGGGAACACTGAAGCTTTCTTT. Translating gives CASSRGGNTEAFF.

This chain links TRBV11-1 with TRBJ2-7, with TRBD2 matching over 9 bases. The CDR3 consists of 17 residues. Trimming at V came to 5 bases and at J to 0 bases, leaving 11 bases not matched to a gene. CDR1 SGHAT and CDR2 FQDESV come from the germline V gene (reference sequence). DNA for the CDR3: TGTGCCAGCAGCCCCCCCCTGGCTAGCGGGAACTCCTACGAGCAGTACTTC. Protein product: CASSPPLASGNSYEQYF.

This clone was seen a few times. V usage is TRBV11-2 and J usage is TRBJ2-3; the match to TRBD2 covers 7 bases. The CDR3 contains 14 residues. With 4 bases clipped from V and 2 bases from J, the junction kept 3 bases outside the gene matches. CDR1 is SGHAT, CDR2 FQNNGV, per germline. CDR3 sequence reads: CASSSSGVTDTQYF. CDR3 DNA sequence: TGTGCCAGCAGCTCAAGCGGGGTCACAGATACGCAGTATTTT.

This chain connects TRBV6-1 to TRBJ1-5, with a tentative D call TRBD1 (5 bases). Per the germline V gene, CDR1 is MNHNS and CDR2 is SASEGT. The ends were cut back, 2 bases at V and 0 bases at J, with 8 bases in the middle. This CDR3 spans 15 amino acids. The CDR3 DNA sequence: TGTGCCAGCAGTGAATATGGGGGTAGCAATCAGCCCCAGCATTTT. Translation: CASSEYGGSNQPQHF.

V usage is TRBV4-2 and J usage is TRBJ2-3; TRBD1 might be the D (6 bases). CDR3 length: 14 residues. The V end was cut by 4 bases, the J end by 6 bases, with 14 bases between. In germline, CDR1 is LGHNA, CDR2 YNFKEQ. The CDR3 region has the DNA TGTGCCAGCAGCCGGGGACACGGGGAGGATACGCAGTATTTT. Translating it yields CASSRGHGEDTQYF.

The chain links TRBV2 to TRBJ1-1; D unclear. Germline lookup yields CDR1 SNHLY and CDR2 FYNNEI. V was shortened by 8 bases and J by 4 bases, with 11 bases between the two germline ends. This CDR3 region has 12 residues. CDR3 region: CASLYGGTEAFF. The DNA of the CDR3 is TGTGCCAGCTTATATGGAGGCACTGAAGCTTTCTTT.

This clone was found once. The chain employs TRBV9 and TRBJ2-3, with TRBD2 matching over 9 bases. Per germline, CDR1 SGDLS and CDR2 YYNGEE. The CDR3 contains 16 residues. Trimming cost V 3 bases and J 1 base; bases outside gene matches: 6. The CDR3 protein is CASSARSGGRTDTQYF. In DNA form, the CDR3 reads TGTGCCAGCAGCGCCCGTAGCGGGGGACGCACAGATACGCAGTATTTT.

Only one count was recorded for this clone. This sequence joins TRBV5-4 and TRBJ2-3; 11 nucleotides align to TRBD2. V lost 10 bases to trimming and J lost 3 bases; unmatched junction nucleotides: 4. The germline CDR1 and CDR2 sequences are SGHNT and YYREEE (reference sequence). The CDR3 covers 13 residues. The chain's CDR3 is CAPGTSGTDTQYF. In nucleotides, the CDR3 is TGTGCCCCCGGGACTAGCGGTACAGATACGCAGTATTTT.

The rearrangement joins TRBV18 to TRBJ1-1, with D maybe TRBD1 (6 bases). V was cut by 5 bases and J by 1 base, with 14 bases left in between. The CDR3 spans 15 residues. The V gene's germline CDR1 is KGHSH and CDR2 LQKENI. Here the CDR3 DNA reads TGTGCCAGCTCAACCCGGACAGCATCGAACACTGAAGCTTTCTTT. Translation gives CASSTRTASNTEAFF.

V gene TRBV11-1 combines with J gene TRBJ2-3; the match to TRBD2 covers 16 bases. CDR1 is SGHAT and CDR2 is FQDESV in the germline V gene (reference sequence). The CDR3 extends over 15 amino acids. Unmatched junction bases numbered 6, after V lost 5 bases and J lost 10 bases. CDR3 nucleotides: TGTGCCAGCAGCACCGGGACTAGCGGGAGGGCCGCGCAGTATTTT. This sequence encodes CASSTGTSGRAAQYF.

The chain recombines TRBV19 with TRBJ2-4; no reliable D call. The CDR3 has 13 residues. Germline V gene lookup returns CDR1 LNHDA and CDR2 SQIVND (reference sequence). V dropped 5 bases and J dropped 9 bases, with 14 bases sitting between them. The CDR3 nucleotides read TGTGCCAGTAGTGAGCAACCAAATGGCATTCAGTACTTC. This gives the protein CASSEQPNGIQYF.

The V call is TRBV4-1, the J call TRBJ1-2; TRBD1 might be the D (5 bases). Trimming left V 5 bases short and J 8 bases short, with 18 bases between. CDR1 MGHRA and CDR2 YSYEKL come from the germline V gene. The CDR3 is 14 residues long. As DNA, the CDR3 is TGCGCCAGCAGCACCCGACAGCCATCGGACGGCTACACCTTC. This gives the protein CASSTRQPSDGYTF.

This clone qualifies as large. V usage is TRBV19 and J usage is TRBJ1-4; D remains ambiguous. Germline V gene sequence: CDR1 LNHDA, CDR2 SQIVND (reference sequence). Trimming took off 8 bases at V and 7 bases at J, with 17 bases between the two ends. The CDR3 is made up of 14 amino acids. The chain's CDR3 is CASRPRTRAEKLFF. CDR3 bases: TGTGCCAGTCGACCACGAACTCGGGCTGAAAAACTGTTTTTT.